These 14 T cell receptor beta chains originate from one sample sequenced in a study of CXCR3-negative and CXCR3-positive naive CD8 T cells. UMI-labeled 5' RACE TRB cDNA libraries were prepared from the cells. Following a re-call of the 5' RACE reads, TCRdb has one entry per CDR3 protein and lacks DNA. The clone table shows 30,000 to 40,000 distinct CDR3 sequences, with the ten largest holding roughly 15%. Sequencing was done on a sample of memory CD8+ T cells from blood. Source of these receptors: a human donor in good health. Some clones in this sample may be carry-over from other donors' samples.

The CDR3: CSVEDLTGELFF. The chain employs TRBV29-1 and TRBJ2-2. The CDR3 is 12 amino acids. Germline values: CDR1 SQVTM, CDR2 ANQGSEA.

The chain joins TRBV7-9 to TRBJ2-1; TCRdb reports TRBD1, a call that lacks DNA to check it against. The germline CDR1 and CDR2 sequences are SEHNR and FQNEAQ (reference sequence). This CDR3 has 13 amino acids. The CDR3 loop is CASSLRTGNEQFF.

This CDR3 reads CASSLAGPDPGELFF. The J gene is TRBJ2-2, the V gene TRBV7-9; the TRBD2 assignment by TCRdb is unverifiable without DNA. Looked up from germline, CDR1 is SEHNR and CDR2 is FQNEAQ (reference sequence). The CDR3 consists of 15 residues.

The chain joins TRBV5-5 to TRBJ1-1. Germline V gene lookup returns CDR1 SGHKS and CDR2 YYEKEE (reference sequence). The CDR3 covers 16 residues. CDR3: CASSLRPPPMNTEAFF. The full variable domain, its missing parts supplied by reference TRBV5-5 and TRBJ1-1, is DAGVTQSPTHLIKTRGQQVTLRCSPISGHKSVSWYQQVLGQGPQFIFQYYEKEERGRGNFPDRFSARQFPNYSSELNVNALLLGDSALYLCASSLRPPPMNTEAFFGQGTRLTVV.

This chain's CDR3 is CASSHRVTDTQYF. The rearrangement links TRBV4-3 to TRBJ2-3; TCRdb returns TRBD1, unconfirmable since there is no DNA. The V gene's germline CDR1 is LGHNA and CDR2 YSLEER. The CDR3 has 13 residues.

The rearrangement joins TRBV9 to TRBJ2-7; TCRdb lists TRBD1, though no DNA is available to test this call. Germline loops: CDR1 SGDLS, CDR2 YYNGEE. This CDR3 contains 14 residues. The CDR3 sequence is CASSPYPGGDEQYF.

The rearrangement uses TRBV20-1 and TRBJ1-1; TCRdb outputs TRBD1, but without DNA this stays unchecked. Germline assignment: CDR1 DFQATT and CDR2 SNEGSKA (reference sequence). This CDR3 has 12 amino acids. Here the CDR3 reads CSARDSGAEAFF.

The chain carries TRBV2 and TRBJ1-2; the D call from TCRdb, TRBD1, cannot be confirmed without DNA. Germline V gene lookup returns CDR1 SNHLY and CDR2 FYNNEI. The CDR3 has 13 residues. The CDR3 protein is CASSDPGLGGYTF.

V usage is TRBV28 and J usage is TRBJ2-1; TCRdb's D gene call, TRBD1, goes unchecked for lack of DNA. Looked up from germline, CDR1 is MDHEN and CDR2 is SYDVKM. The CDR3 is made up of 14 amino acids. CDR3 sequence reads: CASSLSTGGDEQFF.

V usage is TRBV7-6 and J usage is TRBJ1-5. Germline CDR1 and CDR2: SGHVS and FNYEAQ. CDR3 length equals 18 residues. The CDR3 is CASSLELGGGLSNQPQHF.

This CDR3 reads CASSEDGGALDTQYF. This sequence joins TRBV6-4 and TRBJ2-3; TCRdb outputs TRBD1, but without DNA this stays unchecked. CDR1 is MRHNA, CDR2 SNTAGT, per germline. CDR3 length equals 15 residues.

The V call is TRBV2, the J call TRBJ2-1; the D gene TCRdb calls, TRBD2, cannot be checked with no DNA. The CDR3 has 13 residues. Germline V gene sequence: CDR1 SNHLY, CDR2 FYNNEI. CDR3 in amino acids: CASSEPPELSQFF.

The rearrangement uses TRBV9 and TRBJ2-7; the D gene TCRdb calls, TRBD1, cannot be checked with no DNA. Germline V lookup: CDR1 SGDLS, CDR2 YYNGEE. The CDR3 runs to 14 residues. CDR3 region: CASSASGVLDEQYF.

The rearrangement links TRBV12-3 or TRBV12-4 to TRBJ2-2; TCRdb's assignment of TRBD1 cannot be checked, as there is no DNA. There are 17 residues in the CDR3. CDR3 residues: CASRSDWAGWRTGELFF.